This is a list of T cell receptor beta chains from one sample in a study of monozygotic twins with inflammatory bowel disease. TCRdb re-analyzed the 5' RACE reads; it lists each CDR3 protein once, without DNA. The sample totals nearly 45,000 distinct CDR3 sequences. Sequencing was done on a sample of blood. The source of these receptors is a human donor with ulcerative colitis or Crohn's disease, or a healthy co-twin of an affected twin (not recorded which). Each CDR3 is given with its conserved first and last residue.

>TRBV19|TRBJ1-3
CASSIGSSGNTIYF
>TRBV18|TRBJ2-1
CASSPPFRLAGGNEQFF
>TRBV18|TRBJ1-5
CASSPETGGNQPQHF
>TRBV6-1|TRBJ2-3
CASSQEADTQYF
>TRBV29-1|TRBJ2-3
CSVRGRSTDTQYF
>TRBV7-2|TRBJ1-1
CASSLIAATEAFF
>TRBV11-3|TRBJ2-1
CASSVREINYNEQFF
>TRBV20-1|TRBJ2-6
CSASLGGGSRSGANVLTF
>TRBV7-8|TRBJ2-1
CASSLRYSVDEQFF
>TRBV25-1|TRBJ2-2
CASSKTGGAFTGELFF
>TRBV20-1|TRBJ2-5
CSARWGETQYF
>TRBV20-1|TRBJ1-6
CSATGGGAGNSPLHF
>TRBV7-2|TRBJ1-1
CASSLYGQGNTEAFF
>TRBV28|TRBJ2-7
CASRDSSTYEQYF
>TRBV7-2|TRBJ1-5
CASSPQAGGLNQPQHF
>TRBV7-9|TRBJ1-2
CASSLWEGATGYTF
>TRBV12-3/TRBV12-4|TRBJ1-2
CASTLVLFGYTF
>TRBV7-2|TRBJ1-1
CASSLVSGGKTEAFF
>TRBV5-1|TRBJ1-2
CASSLDPGIYGYTF
>TRBV2|TRBJ1-5
CASKGDSNQPQHF
>TRBV9|TRBJ2-2
CASSVGNRRHSGELFF
>TRBV12-3/TRBV12-4|TRBJ1-5
CASSSDRAQPQHF
>TRBV20-1|TRBJ2-7
CSARDSDRGNGIYEQYF
>TRBV5-4|TRBJ2-2
CASSIQSYTGELFF
>TRBV7-9|TRBJ2-7
CASSLSFTGNSYEQYF
>TRBV30|TRBJ1-2
CAWSPGGGPYGYTF
>TRBV13|TRBJ2-3
CASSSWDRGGDTQYF
>TRBV6-5|TRBJ1-4
CASSYSDRFNEKLFF
>TRBV19|TRBJ2-3
CASTAGTSTDTQYF
>TRBV12-3/TRBV12-4|TRBJ2-5
CASSGDGFIETQYF
>TRBV7-9|TRBJ1-4
CASSLGSSGATNEKLFF
>TRBV5-1|TRBJ2-5
CASRRDQETQYF
>TRBV11-2|TRBJ2-4
CASSTHRWQPYKNIQYF
>TRBV7-8|TRBJ2-1
CASSLSGSSYNEQFF
>TRBV5-1|TRBJ1-2
CASSQGQIYGYTF
>TRBV29-1|TRBJ1-2
CSVDTGTGYGYTF
>TRBV20-1|TRBJ2-5
CSVPQAERKEETQYF
>TRBV7-2|TRBJ2-3
CASTNTDTQYF
>TRBV6-1|TRBJ2-3
CASTLGGGSTDTQYF
>TRBV5-1|TRBJ2-5
CASSPSGSKETQYF
>TRBV2|TRBJ2-3
CASSEEGPTDTQYF
>TRBV10-2|TRBJ1-5
CASSFGQGQPQHF
>TRBV24-1|TRBJ1-1
CATSDLGNTEAFF
>TRBV5-1|TRBJ2-2
CASSAPGKGGELFF
>TRBV11-2|TRBJ1-6
CASSYDQGADSPLHF
>TRBV11-2|TRBJ2-7
CASSPGLAGGREQYF
>TRBV3-1|TRBJ2-7
CASSQTFTSYEQYF
>TRBV20-1|TRBJ1-3
CSARDSTGDGNTIYF
>TRBV5-1|TRBJ1-4
CASSVGQTATNEKLFF
>TRBV20-1|TRBJ1-1
CSASPAKSGINTEAFF
>TRBV9|TRBJ1-2
CASSVDSTGNYGYTF
>TRBV20-1|TRBJ1-2
CSARRTGDGYTF
>TRBV10-3|TRBJ2-7
CAIRPVVGTYEQYF